This TCR beta chain was captured by sequencing in a study of post-analysis software for immune sequencing data. Comments on this clonotype: Its matching antigen is unknown.

Study findings and constraints: A handful of TRBV segments were more frequent in patients than controls; TRBV5-6, TRBV5-1 and TRBV20-1 belonged to this group.

Incorporated into the TCR beta cDNA libraries were unique molecular identifiers, which served to reduce PCR and sequencing biases. The source material, roughly 0.9 to 10 million T cells, gave rise to 400,000 to 550,000 cDNA molecules. MiXCR was run by TCRdb on the PCR reads, yielding one entry per CDR3 protein. The sample yields 650,000 to 900,000 distinct CDR3 sequences, around 45% seen once. Trimming at V came to 0 bases and at J to 4 bases, leaving 11 bases not matched to a gene. Per germline, CDR1 SGHAT and CDR2 FQNNGV. The CDR3 has 17 residues. This rearrangement joins TRBV11-2 to TRBJ2-5; 7 bases line up with TRBD1. The sequenced sample was blood. This receptor was identified in a girl aged 10 to 17 with multiple sclerosis. The CDR3 sequence is CASSLDGADRVGETQYF. DNA of the CDR3: TGTGCCAGCAGCTTAGATGGGGCCGACAGGGTTGGAGAGACCCAGTACTTC.